A single sample is the source of the 2 T cell receptor beta chains below, sequenced in a study of cytomegalovirus exposure and HLA in healthy donors. The protocol was immunoSEQ multiplex PCR, while the TCRdb copy is restricted to in-frame clones and leaves out a portion. The sample lists over 85,000 clones, about 94% occurring once. The sample consisted of PBMCs. Source of these receptors: a woman aged 18 to 35 in good health and CMV-seronegative.

The rearrangement uses TRBV7-2 and TRBJ2-5; 7 nucleotides line up with TRBD2. CDR1 is SGHTA, CDR2 FQGNSA, per germline. The ends lost 0 bases at V and 2 bases at J; junction bases unmatched: 3. This CDR3 is built from 15 residues. As DNA, the CDR3 is TGTGCCAGCAGCTTAGCGGGGGGGATACAAGAGACCCAGTACTTC. Residues: CASSLAGGIQETQYF. Full variable domain (missing parts from reference TRBV7-2 and TRBJ2-5): GAGVSQSPSNKVTEKGKDVELRCDPISGHTALYWYRQSLGQGLEFLIYFQGNSAPDKSGLPSDRFSAERTGGSVSTLTIQRTQQEDSAVYLCASSLAGGIQETQYFGPGTRLLVL.

This rearrangement joins TRBV7-3 to TRBJ1-1; 7 positions match TRBD1. The CDR3 contains 13 residues. Germline loops: CDR1 SGHTA, CDR2 FQGTGA. The J segment lost 5 bases and the V segment lost 6 bases, leaving 6 bases of the junction unmatched. CDR3 in amino acids: CASSRGRGTEAFF. CDR3 in DNA: TGTGCCAGCAGTCGAGGCAGGGGGACTGAAGCTTTCTTT.